This is a list of T cell receptor beta chains from one sample in a study of T cell clones after liver transplantation. Measured with immunoSEQ multiplex PCR; TCRdb has only the in-frame clones, and not every one. This table holds about 20,000 clones, roughly 80% found once. The sequencing used CD8+ T cells from blood, collected approximately 54 months after liver transplant. The receptors stem from a human patient who received a liver transplant. Some T cells may be the graft donor's. Each CDR3 is given with its conserved first and last residue. The order of the fields is V gene, D gene, clone size, J gene, CDR3 protein, CDR3 DNA. The D gene is left open where the match is weak. The size field is filled for only some rows; it gives once, few, many or a size class.

V: TRBV2
D: -
size: -
J: TRBJ1-3
CDR3: CASSVDSYSGNTIYF
DNA: TGTGCCAGCAGTGTAGACAGCTACTCTGGAAACACCATATATTTT

V: TRBV5-1
D: -
size: once
J: TRBJ2-7
CDR3: CASSPVGGGNEQYF
DNA: TGCGCCAGCAGCCCTGTAGGAGGGGGAAACGAGCAGTACTTC

V: TRBV28
D: TRBD2
size: -
J: TRBJ2-1
CDR3: CASSQAGGYNEQFF
DNA: TGTGCCAGCAGCCAAGCGGGGGGGTACAATGAGCAGTTCTTC

V: TRBV11-2
D: -
size: few
J: TRBJ2-7
CDR3: CASSLGDIYEQYF
DNA: TGTGCCAGCAGCTTAGGTGATATCTACGAGCAGTACTTC

V: TRBV13
D: TRBD2
size: few
J: TRBJ2-7
CDR3: CATLGLAGNEQYF
DNA: TGTGCCACCCTGGGACTAGCGGGGAACGAGCAGTACTTC

V: TRBV7-9
D: TRBD1
size: few
J: TRBJ1-2
CDR3: CASSLGTGEDGYTF
DNA: TGTGCCAGCAGCTTAGGGACAGGGGAGGATGGCTACACCTTC

V: TRBV6-1
D: -
size: many
J: TRBJ2-7
CDR3: CASSPEGGGAYEQYF
DNA: TGTGCCAGCAGCCCCGAAGGTGGTGGGGCCTACGAGCAGTACTTC

V: TRBV2
D: -
size: -
J: TRBJ1-1
CDR3: CASRVGETEAFF
DNA: TGTGCCAGCAGGGTGGGTGAGACTGAAGCTTTCTTT

V: TRBV6-1
D: -
size: few
J: TRBJ2-2
CDR3: CATRQDNTGELFF
DNA: TGTGCCACCCGACAGGATAACACCGGGGAGCTGTTTTTT

V: TRBV2
D: -
size: -
J: TRBJ2-1
CDR3: CASGGPESYNEQFF
DNA: TGTGCCAGCGGGGGGCCGGAGTCCTACAATGAGCAGTTCTTC

V: TRBV19
D: -
size: -
J: TRBJ1-1
CDR3: CASSLVFGMEAFF
DNA: TGTGCCAGTTCACTGGTTTTTGGGATGGAAGCTTTCTTT

V: TRBV28
D: -
size: -
J: TRBJ1-1
CDR3: CASSFPRGDTEAFF
DNA: TGTGCCAGCAGTTTCCCTCGGGGGGACACTGAAGCTTTCTTT

V: TRBV11-2
D: TRBD2
size: few
J: TRBJ2-7
CDR3: CASSRTSGSYEQYF
DNA: TGTGCCAGCAGCCGGACTAGCGGGAGCTACGAGCAGTACTTC

V: TRBV6-5
D: -
size: -
J: TRBJ1-1
CDR3: CASSYGWEAEAFF
DNA: TGTGCCAGCAGTTACGGGTGGGAGGCTGAAGCTTTCTTT

V: TRBV11-3
D: -
size: -
J: TRBJ2-1
CDR3: CASSLPGARSEQFF
DNA: TGTGCCAGCAGCTTACCGGGAGCCCGATCTGAGCAGTTCTTC

V: TRBV11-1
D: -
size: medium-sized
J: TRBJ1-1
CDR3: CASSWTDMNTEAFF
DNA: TGTGCCAGCAGCTGGACCGATATGAACACTGAAGCTTTCTTT

V: TRBV6-5
D: -
size: once
J: TRBJ1-1
CDR3: CASSYQGQNTEAFF
DNA: TGTGCCAGCAGTTATCAGGGACAGAACACTGAAGCTTTCTTT

V: TRBV27
D: -
size: -
J: TRBJ2-2
CDR3: CASTGALGGELFF
DNA: TGTGCCAGCACAGGGGCCCTAGGCGGGGAGCTGTTTTTT

V: TRBV11-1
D: -
size: -
J: TRBJ1-1
CDR3: CASSRGGVTEAFF
DNA: TGTGCCAGCAGCCGTGGGGGGGTTACTGAAGCTTTCTTT

V: TRBV27
D: -
size: -
J: TRBJ2-7
CDR3: CASSREGDEQYF
DNA: TGTGCCAGCAGCAGGGAGGGGGACGAGCAGTACTTC

V: TRBV10-2
D: TRBD1
size: large
J: TRBJ1-1
CDR3: CASSGPPGQGGTEAFF
DNA: TGCGCCAGCAGTGGGCCCCCGGGACAGGGGGGCACTGAAGCTTTCTTT

V: TRBV29-1
D: TRBD1
size: -
J: TRBJ1-2
CDR3: CSDQAGTGFNGYTF
DNA: TGCAGCGACCAAGCCGGGACAGGGTTTAATGGCTACACCTTC

V: TRBV5-4
D: -
size: -
J: TRBJ2-7
CDR3: CASSLGEGAYEQYF
DNA: TGTGCCAGCAGCTTAGGAGAGGGTGCCTACGAGCAGTACTTC

V: TRBV27
D: -
size: -
J: TRBJ2-7
CDR3: CASSLDSHEQYF
DNA: TGTGCCAGCAGTCTCGATTCACACGAGCAGTACTTC

V: TRBV28
D: -
size: -
J: TRBJ1-1
CDR3: CASRPGGTEAFF
DNA: TGTGCCAGCAGGCCTGGAGGCACTGAAGCTTTCTTT

V: TRBV27
D: -
size: -
J: TRBJ2-2
CDR3: CASSLWGPEAPRPGELFF
DNA: TGTGCCAGCAGTTTATGGGGGCCGGAGGCCCCTCGTCCCGGGGAGCTGTTTTTT